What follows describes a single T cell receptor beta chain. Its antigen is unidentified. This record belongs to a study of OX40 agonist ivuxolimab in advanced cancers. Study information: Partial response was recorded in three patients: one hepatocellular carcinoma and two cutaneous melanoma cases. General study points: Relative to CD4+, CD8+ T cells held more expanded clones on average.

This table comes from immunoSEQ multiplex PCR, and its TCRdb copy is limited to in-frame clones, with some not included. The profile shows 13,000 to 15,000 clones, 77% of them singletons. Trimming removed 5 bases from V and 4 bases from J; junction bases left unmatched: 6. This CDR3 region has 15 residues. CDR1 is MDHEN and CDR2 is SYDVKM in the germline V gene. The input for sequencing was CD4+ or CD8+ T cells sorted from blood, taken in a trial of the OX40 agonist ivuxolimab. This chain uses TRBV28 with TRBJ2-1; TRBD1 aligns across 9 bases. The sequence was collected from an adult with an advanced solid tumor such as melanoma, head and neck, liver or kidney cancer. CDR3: CASSRGTGKYNEQFF. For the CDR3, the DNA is TGTGCCAGCAGTAGGGGGACAGGGAAGTACAATGAGCAGTTCTTC.